This T cell receptor beta chain appears in the sequencing data of a study of T cells in Graves' hyperthyroidism and ophthalmopathy. In its sample, this clonotype was seen many times. Its specificity is unknown. General study results and limits: Ophthalmopathy was told apart from stable hyperthyroidism by a 13 V-J model.

Per germline, CDR1 MDHEN and CDR2 SYDVKM. The CDR3 contains 16 residues. Trimming removed 3 bases from V and 4 bases from J; junction bases left unmatched: 10. Regions amplified from RNA transcripts were the TCR beta CDR3 regions. First-round RT-PCR of the TCR CDR3 relied on the HTBI primer set. TCRdb independently ran MiXCR on the multiplex PCR reads; one entry per CDR3 protein. The data contain about 360,000 distinct CDR3 sequences, about 13% of them singletons. The rearrangement links TRBV28 to TRBJ2-7, with 9 bases matching TRBD2. Sequences were obtained from blood. The receptor comes from a woman aged 18-29 years with Graves' hyperthyroidism. The CDR3 region has the DNA TGTGCCAGCAGTTTCCCCCTCCTAGCGGGGAGATACGAGCAGTACTTC. This gives the protein CASSFPLLAGRYEQYF.